Each of the 7 T cell receptor beta chains below was sequenced from the same sample in a study of post-analysis software for immune sequencing data. Study-level points and caveats: In patients, TRBV5-6, TRBV5-1 and TRBV20-1 belonged to five or six TRBV segments found more frequently than in controls.

No antigen has been identified for these receptors. cDNA libraries of TCR beta carried unique molecular identifiers. TCRdb passed the PCR reads through MiXCR, listing each CDR3 protein once. The sample consists of about half a million distinct CDR3 sequences, about a third of them appearing once. The sample comprised blood. Source of these receptors: a girl aged 2-17 years with multiple sclerosis.

This chain uses TRBV5-1 with TRBJ2-3; 9 bases fit TRBD2. Germline CDR1 and CDR2: SGHRS and YFSETQ. The J segment lost 14 bases and the V segment lost 0 bases, leaving 4 bases of the junction unmatched. CDR3 length: 12 residues. The CDR3 DNA sequence: TGCGCCAGCAGCTTGGAGGGACTAGCTTCGTATTTT. Its protein product is CASSLEGLASYF. Complete variable domain (other parts from reference TRBV5-1 and TRBJ2-3): KAGVTQTPRYLIKTRGQQVTLSCSPISGHRSVSWYQQTPGQGLQFLFEYFSETQRNKGNFPGRFSGRQFSNSRSEMNVSTLELGDSALYLCASSLEGLASYFGPGTRLTVL.

This clonotype turned up a few times. The chain joins TRBV2 to TRBJ1-1, with D possibly TRBD1 on 5 matching bases. V was trimmed by 2 bases and J by 11 bases, leaving 15 bases between them. The CDR3 runs to 13 residues. Germline CDR1 reads SNHLY; CDR2 reads FYNNEI. CDR3 sequence (DNA): TGTGCCAGCAGTGAATTAGGAGGGGACGGGGCTTTCTTT. Its protein product is CASSELGGDGAFF.

The rearrangement joins TRBV10-3 to TRBJ2-3; D is perhaps TRBD1 or TRBD2 (5 bases each). The CDR3 spans 15 residues. V lost 4 bases, J lost 2 bases, and 13 bases lay in between. Germline V CDR1 and CDR2: ENHRY, SYGVKD. CDR3 amino acids: CAISGDQFSTDTQYF. The CDR3 DNA is TGTGCCATCAGTGGGGACCAGTTTTCCACAGATACGCAGTATTTT.

The rearrangement links TRBV6-1 to TRBJ2-7; tentatively, D is TRBD1 or TRBD2 (5 bases each). From germline, CDR1 is MNHNS and CDR2 SASEGT. The V gene lost 6 bases and the J gene lost 3 bases, with 24 bases spanning the gap. The CDR3 is 17 residues long. The DNA of the CDR3 is TGTGCCAGCAGCCAGAGTCCGGGACGAACGAGGGGCTACGAGCAGTACTTC. It is translated as CASSQSPGRTRGYEQYF.

The chain employs TRBV7-2 and TRBJ2-2; D is possibly TRBD1 (5 bases). CDR3 size: 16 residues. The V end lost 5 bases, the J end lost 6 bases, and 19 bases lay between the germline ends. The germline V gene has CDR1 SGHTA and CDR2 FQGNSA. The CDR3 bases are TGTGCCAGCAGCGAGACAGTTTTAAACGCGCCCGGGGAGCTGTTTTTT. Protein sequence: CASSETVLNAPGELFF. The whole variable domain, filled in from reference TRBV7-2 and TRBJ2-2, reads GAGVSQSPSNKVTEKGKDVELRCDPISGHTALYWYRQSLGQGLEFLIYFQGNSAPDKSGLPSDRFSAERTGGSVSTLTIQRTQQEDSAVYLCASSETVLNAPGELFFGEGSRLTVL.

This clonotype was seen more than once but under ten times. This sequence joins TRBV6-1 and TRBJ1-1; D is perhaps TRBD1 (6 bases). Germline-derived CDR1 and CDR2 are MNHNS and SASEGT. Trimming removed 4 bases at V and 8 bases at J, with 17 bases between. The CDR3 sequence is 14 residues long. This chain's CDR3 is CASSVGTPPVEAFF. The CDR3 nucleotides are TGTGCCAGCAGTGTAGGGACACCCCCTGTCGAAGCTTTCTTT.

This chain joins TRBV5-1 and TRBJ1-5; 7 bases match TRBD1. The length of the CDR3 is 14 residues. Germline assignment: CDR1 SGHRS and CDR2 YFSETQ. With V trimmed by 2 bases and J by 4 bases, 3 bases remained unmatched. The CDR3 DNA reads TGCGCCAGCAGCTTCGGGACAGATAATCAGCCCCAGCATTTT. Its protein is CASSFGTDNQPQHF.